This T cell receptor (beta chain) was identified during a study of Ad26.COV2.S vaccination and SARS-CoV-2 variants. Study details: Within the COV1001 Ad26.COV2.S trial arm, the donor was enrolled. Findings of the study overall: The breadth of spike-specific CD8+ and CD4+ T cell responses after vaccination was reportedly substantial. Possibly, TCR breadth and depth analyses underestimated total T cell responses.

Comment on this clone: The antigen is not known.

Treatment reported: some 20 received Ad26.COV2.S at low or high dose, single or two shots; about 5 received placebo; per-sample allocation not given. Repertoires come from day 63 after the first vaccine or placebo injection. Only in-frame clones appear in the TCRdb table, and some are missing; sequencing was by immunoSEQ multiplex PCR. The data contain about 400,000 clones, around 92% of them singletons. Here the sequenced sample was peripheral blood, taken in a trial of Ad26.COV2.S vaccine versus placebo. This clonotype originated in a person aged 18-60 years who received the Ad26.COV2.S COVID-19 vaccine or a placebo.

CDR3 loop: CASSPTGYDIQYF. The CDR3 nucleotides read TGCGCCAGCAGCCCTACAGGGTACGACATTCAGTACTTC. The chain employs TRBV5-1 and TRBJ2-4, with D tentatively TRBD1 (6 bases). The V end was cut by 4 bases, the J end by 8 bases, with 13 bases between. This CDR3 spans 13 amino acids. Per germline, CDR1 SGHRS and CDR2 YFSETQ.